Each of the 14 T cell receptor beta chains below was sequenced from the same sample in a study of persistence of HIV-infected CD4 T cells (TCRdb year 2020). These receptors' targets are unknown. The intended sense of this specimen's treatment or condition label: suppressive antiretroviral therapy. Lysates of CMV-infected fibroblasts at roughly 10 ug/mL were used to stimulate the cells. Memory populations depleted of antigen-responding cells were obtained by sorting nonresponding CD40L-negative CD69-negative CD45RO-high memory CD4+ T cells. The immunoSEQ hsTCRB assay version 4, run in survey mode, was used to sequence TCRbeta repertoires from genomic DNA. TCRdb mirrors the immuneACCESS table, restricted to in-frame sequences. Some clones are absent from its copies; in checked studies, under half trace to an unresolved V gene, and the reason for the others is unknown. In all, the sample holds 25,000 to 35,000 clones, and 82% of those were seen once. The ten largest clones capture around 4.6% of the sample.

Sequencing used CD4+ T cells sorted from PBMCs after roughly 18-hour stimulation, obtained from a patient who received antiretroviral therapy. Taken with the paper, the label for cell subset or site translates to: CD40L-CD69- CD45RO-high memory CD4 T cells not responding to CMV lysate. The receptors here all came from an adult man with HIV who was CMV-seropositive.

The chain employs TRBV27 and TRBJ1-1; tentative D call: TRBD1 (5 bases). CDR1 is MNHEY, CDR2 SMNVEV, per germline (reference sequence). The CDR3 has 15 amino acids. With 6 bases removed from V and 1 base from J, the gap between germline ends came to 15 bases. The chain's CDR3 is CASRAGGNRNTEAFF. The CDR3 nucleotides read TGTGCCAGCAGAGCCGGGGGGAATAGGAACACTGAAGCTTTCTTT.

The chain carries TRBV6-2 or TRBV6-3 and TRBJ1-5, with D maybe TRBD1 (6 bases). Germline assignment: CDR1 MNHEY and CDR2 SVGEGT. Trimming took off 2 bases at V and 3 bases at J, with 14 bases between the two ends. The CDR3 totals 16 residues. This chain's CDR3 is CASSYSTGAINQPQHF. The DNA for the CDR3 is TGTGCCAGCAGTTACAGTACGGGGGCGATCAATCAGCCCCAGCATTTT.

The genes are TRBV15 and TRBJ2-7, with 8 bases that match TRBD1. CDR3 length: 15 residues. The trim removed 1 base at V and 1 base at J, leaving 3 bases unmatched. Germline V gene sequence: CDR1 LNHNV, CDR2 YYDKDF (reference sequence). The CDR3 is CATSRGTGMSYEQYF. CDR3 DNA: TGTGCCACCAGCAGAGGGACAGGGATGTCCTACGAGCAGTACTTC.

The chain links TRBV7-8 to TRBJ2-7; 8 bases are shared with TRBD1. The CDR3 covers 15 residues. V lost 5 bases and J lost 3; bases outside the gene matches: 9. Germline V gives CDR1 SGHVS, CDR2 FQNEAQ. The CDR3 spells CASSLGQGRGYEQYF. The CDR3 region has the DNA TGTGCCAGCAGCCTAGGACAGGGAAGGGGCTACGAGCAGTACTTC.

This chain links TRBV4-2 with TRBJ2-3, with 12 bases matching TRBD2. J lost 5 bases, V lost 0 bases, and 12 bases had no gene match. The germline gives CDR1 LGHNA, CDR2 YNFKEQ. The CDR3 contains 19 residues. CDR3 sequence reads: CASSQDPPSSGGAKDTQYF. CDR3 nucleotides: TGTGCCAGCAGCCAAGACCCGCCTTCTAGCGGGGGGGCAAAAGATACGCAGTATTTT.

This clone showed up just a few times. The V and J genes are TRBV5-1 and TRBJ1-5; D is possibly TRBD1 (6 bases). Between the trimmed V and J ends, which lost 0 bases and 3 bases, there was a span of 10 bases. Germline V gene lookup returns CDR1 SGHRS and CDR2 YFSETQ. The CDR3 has 15 residues. The CDR3 sequence: CASSLVAGANQPQHF. The DNA of the CDR3 is TGCGCCAGCAGCTTGGTGGCAGGGGCCAATCAGCCCCAGCATTTT.

The chain carries TRBV6-5 and TRBJ1-5, with D hard to call. Per germline, CDR1 MNHEY and CDR2 SVGAGI. The CDR3 has 14 residues. With 6 bases removed from V and 0 bases from J, the gap between germline ends came to 9 bases. DNA of the CDR3: TGTGCCAGCAGAGACAAGTATAGCAATCAGCCCCAGCATTTT. Translated, it gives CASRDKYSNQPQHF.

The rearrangement links TRBV6-4 to TRBJ1-1, with a possible D match to TRBD1 (5 bases). The CDR3 runs to 14 residues. Per germline, CDR1 MRHNA and CDR2 SNTAGT. V lost 7 bases and J lost 3, with 15 bases in between. The CDR3 DNA is TGTGCCAGCACCCAGGAACTGGGGGACACTGAAGCTTTCTTT. Residues: CASTQELGDTEAFF.

The chain carries TRBV27 and TRBJ2-3; 7 nucleotides align to TRBD1. The CDR3 has 19 amino acids. V was clipped by 3 bases and J by 8 bases; unmatched bases: 23. In germline, CDR1 is MNHEY, CDR2 SMNVEV (reference sequence). CDR3 amino acids: CASSFASGQLAQSSGTQYF. CDR3 bases: TGTGCCAGCAGTTTCGCCTCGGGACAGCTAGCACAATCCTCTGGTACGCAGTATTTT.

The rearrangement links TRBV29-1 to TRBJ2-1; no definite D call. Germline V gives CDR1 SQVTM, CDR2 ANQGSEA. The V gene lost 4 bases and the J gene lost 6 bases, with 10 bases spanning the gap. The length of the CDR3 is 12 residues. The CDR3 sequence: CSVVVSANEQFF. The CDR3 nucleotides read TGCAGCGTTGTAGTTTCCGCCAATGAGCAGTTCTTC.

In its sample, this clone was seen once. The chain couples TRBV4-2 to TRBJ2-5; possibly TRBD1 for D (5 bases). In germline, CDR1 is LGHNA, CDR2 YNFKEQ. CDR3 length equals 15 residues. V lost 1 base to trimming and J lost 4 bases, with 13 bases between them. The CDR3, as DNA: TGTGCCAGCAGCCAAGGAAGGGGTCCTCGAGAGACCCAGTACTTC. Residues: CASSQGRGPRETQYF.

The chain joins TRBV29-1 to TRBJ2-3; tentatively, D is TRBD1 (6 bases). Per germline, CDR1 SQVTM and CDR2 ANQGSEA. V gave up 6 bases and J gave up 4 bases, with 11 bases separating them. This CDR3 region has 12 residues. The CDR3 bases are TGCAGCGTCCACAGGGTCGCAGATACGCAGTATTTT. Translated, it gives CSVHRVADTQYF.

The V call is TRBV25-1, the J call TRBJ1-2; no definite D call. V was shortened by 3 bases and J by 5 bases, with 13 bases between the two germline ends. The CDR3 sequence is 14 residues long. In germline, CDR1 is MGHDK, CDR2 SYGVNS. The CDR3 sequence: CASSDDHRSYGYTF. In DNA form, the CDR3 reads TGTGCCAGCAGTGACGACCACCGTAGTTATGGCTACACCTTC.

The J gene is TRBJ2-7, the V gene TRBV5-1; D gene uncertain. Germline V gives CDR1 SGHRS, CDR2 YFSETQ. This CDR3 is 14 amino acids long. Trimming shortened V by 4 bases and J by 3 bases, and 14 bases separated the two germline ends. CDR3 nucleotides: TGCGCCAGCAGCGCGCAAAATTTAGGCTACGAGCAGTACTTC. It yields the protein CASSAQNLGYEQYF. Drawing the rest from reference TRBV5-1 and TRBJ2-7, the complete variable domain is KAGVTQTPRYLIKTRGQQVTLSCSPISGHRSVSWYQQTPGQGLQFLFEYFSETQRNKGNFPGRFSGRQFSNSRSEMNVSTLELGDSALYLCASSAQNLGYEQYFGPGTRLTVT.